The 15 T cell receptor beta chains given below trace back to one sample, sequenced in a study of cytomegalovirus exposure and HLA in healthy donors. TCRdb keeps only in-frame clones here, not all; method: immunoSEQ multiplex PCR. The sample carries 70,000 or so clones, roughly nine tenths recorded once. Sequencing used PBMCs. Source of these receptors: a man between 18 and 35 years old in good health and CMV-seronegative.

The rearrangement uses TRBV5-4 and TRBJ2-1; 10 bases are a match to TRBD2. V lost 2 bases and J lost 6; bases outside the gene matches: 5. Germline values: CDR1 SGHNT, CDR2 YYREEE (reference sequence). This CDR3 has 15 amino acids. The CDR3 loop is CASSFPSGSFNEQFF. In DNA, the CDR3 is TGTGCCAGCAGCTTTCCTAGCGGGAGCTTCAATGAGCAGTTCTTC. The complete variable domain, with remaining parts taken from reference TRBV5-4 and TRBJ2-1, reads ETGVTQSPTHLIKTRGQQVTLRCSSQSGHNTVSWYQQALGQGPQFIFQYYREEENGRGNFPPRFSGLQFPNYSSELNVNALELDDSALYLCASSFPSGSFNEQFFGPGTRLTVL.

The V call is TRBV4-3, the J call TRBJ2-3; 12 positions agree with TRBD1. This CDR3 contains 17 residues. Looked up from germline, CDR1 is LGHNA and CDR2 is YSLEER. V lost 0 bases and J lost 5; bases outside the gene matches: 6. CDR3 DNA: TGCGCCAGCAGCCAAGAGGGACAGGGGGCTGAGGGAGATACGCAGTATTTT. Its translation is CASSQEGQGAEGDTQYF.

This clone appeared many times. V usage is TRBV9 and J usage is TRBJ1-2; TRBD1 matches 8 bases. Germline trimming cut 4 bases from V and 8 bases from J; bases unmatched to any gene: 7. The CDR3 is 13 amino acids. Germline V gene data show CDR1 as SGDLS and CDR2 as YYNGEE. The CDR3 sequence is CASSPGQGAGYTF. The CDR3 coding sequence is TGTGCCAGCAGCCCAGGACAGGGTGCGGGCTACACCTTC.

The chain links TRBV19 to TRBJ2-4, with D perhaps TRBD1 (6 bases). Germline V lookup: CDR1 LNHDA, CDR2 SQIVND (reference sequence). This CDR3 has 12 amino acids. V dropped 7 bases and J dropped 8 bases, with 12 bases sitting between them. CDR3 in DNA: TGTGCCAGTACCCAGGGGTTGGACATTCAGTACTTC. It is translated as CASTQGLDIQYF.

The CDR3 loop reads CASGPTAYYEQYF. The CDR3 region has the DNA TGTGCCAGCGGACCGACAGCCTACTACGAGCAGTACTTC. The rearrangement links TRBV2 to TRBJ2-7; a weak D match, TRBD1 (5 bases). Between the trimmed V and J ends, which lost 8 bases and 3 bases, there was a span of 14 bases. Looked up from germline, CDR1 is SNHLY and CDR2 is FYNNEI. There are 13 residues in the CDR3.

This clone was detected once. The chain combines TRBV30 with TRBJ2-7, with 8 bases fitting TRBD1. The junction had 7 bases not matched to a gene; V was cut back by 2 bases and J by 4 bases. CDR3 size: 14 residues. Looked up from germline, CDR1 is GTSNPN and CDR2 is SVGIG (reference sequence). The CDR3: CAWSREDRVYEQYF. CDR3 bases: TGTGCCTGGAGTAGGGAGGACAGGGTATACGAGCAGTACTTC.

The CDR3 region has the DNA TGTGCCAGCAGCCCCCCGGGAGTAGCGGGAGCGAGGGCCAAAAACATTCAGTACTTC. Translating it yields CASSPPGVAGARAKNIQYF. This chain uses TRBV28 with TRBJ2-4; 9 bases match TRBD2. Germline V gives CDR1 MDHEN, CDR2 SYDVKM. V gave up 6 bases and J gave up 1 base; unmatched junction bases: 16. The length of the CDR3 is 19 residues.

This clone was seen only a few times. V gene TRBV6-6 combines with J gene TRBJ2-2, with 9 bases fitting TRBD1. The CDR3 loop spans 16 amino acids. Trimming cost V 5 bases and J 2 bases; bases outside gene matches: 6. Germline CDR1 is MNHNY and CDR2 is SVGAGI (reference sequence). For the CDR3, the DNA is TGTGCCAGCAGTCCGGGGACAGGGAGTAACACCGGGGAGCTGTTTTTT. Translated: CASSPGTGSNTGELFF.

The chain couples TRBV5-6 to TRBJ1-2; maybe TRBD1 (5 bases). The V end was cut by 0 bases, the J end by 4 bases, with 7 bases between. Germline CDR1 SGHDT, CDR2 YYEEEE. This CDR3 has 13 residues. The CDR3 region has the DNA TGTGCCAGCAGCTTGGAGGGGCCCTATGGCTACACCTTC. As protein: CASSLEGPYGYTF. Based on the CDR3 plus reference TRBV5-6 and TRBJ1-2, the full variable domain is DAGVTQSPTHLIKTRGQQVTLRCSPKSGHDTVSWYQQALGQGPQFIFQYYEEEERQRGNFPDRFSGHQFPNYSSELNVNALLLGDSALYLCASSLEGPYGYTFGSGTRLTVV.

The V gene is TRBV20-1, the J gene TRBJ2-7, with D possibly matching TRBD1 (6 bases). The CDR3 is 11 amino acids. CDR1 and CDR2 (germline): DFQATT, SNEGSKA (reference sequence). The CDR3 DNA reads TGCAGGGGGGCCCGCACCTACGAGCAGTACTTC. Translated, it gives CRGARTYEQYF.

V usage is TRBV5-3 and J usage is TRBJ1-5; D is perhaps TRBD1 (5 bases). TRBV5-3 belongs to the ORF category, with a function that is uncertain. The V end lost 0 bases, the J end lost 4 bases, and 11 bases lay between the germline ends. The CDR3 consists of 15 residues. This chain's CDR3 is CARSLEQERNQPQHF. CDR3 coding DNA: TGTGCCAGAAGCTTGGAACAGGAAAGGAATCAGCCCCAGCATTTT.

The J gene is TRBJ2-7, the V gene TRBV25-1, with a possible D match to TRBD1 (6 bases). Trimming removed 5 bases at V and 6 bases at J, with 17 bases between. In germline, CDR1 is MGHDK, CDR2 SYGVNS. The CDR3 is made up of 14 amino acids. CDR3 in DNA: TGTGCCAGCAGTTTCGGTTCACAGGGTGCCGAGCAGTACTTC. Translated: CASSFGSQGAEQYF.

The CDR3 protein is CASSATSRVADTQYF. Here the CDR3 DNA reads TGTGCCAGCAGTGCCACTAGTCGGGTAGCAGATACGCAGTATTTT. The chain joins TRBV27 to TRBJ2-3; tentatively, D is TRBD2 (5 bases). V lost 5 bases, J lost 4 bases, and 16 bases lay in between. CDR1 and CDR2 (germline): MNHEY, SMNVEV (reference sequence). The CDR3 totals 15 residues.

This chain joins TRBV25-1 and TRBJ2-3, with TRBD1 as a possible D gene (6 bases). The germline V gene encodes CDR1 MGHDK and CDR2 SYGVNS. The ends were cut back, 6 bases at V and 3 bases at J, with 10 bases in the middle. CDR3 size: 13 residues. CDR3 residues: CASRGRGTDTQYF. The CDR3 region has the DNA TGTGCCAGCAGGGGCAGGGGTACAGATACGCAGTATTTT.

This sequence joins TRBV7-2 and TRBJ2-3, with 10 bases fitting TRBD2. The germline CDR1 and CDR2 sequences are SGHTA and FQGNSA. J lost 2 bases, V lost 1 base, and 6 bases had no gene match. CDR3 length: 17 amino acids. CDR3 loop: CASSLGVAGGTTDTQYF. The CDR3 DNA is TGTGCCAGCAGCTTAGGGGTAGCGGGAGGTACCACAGATACGCAGTATTTT.